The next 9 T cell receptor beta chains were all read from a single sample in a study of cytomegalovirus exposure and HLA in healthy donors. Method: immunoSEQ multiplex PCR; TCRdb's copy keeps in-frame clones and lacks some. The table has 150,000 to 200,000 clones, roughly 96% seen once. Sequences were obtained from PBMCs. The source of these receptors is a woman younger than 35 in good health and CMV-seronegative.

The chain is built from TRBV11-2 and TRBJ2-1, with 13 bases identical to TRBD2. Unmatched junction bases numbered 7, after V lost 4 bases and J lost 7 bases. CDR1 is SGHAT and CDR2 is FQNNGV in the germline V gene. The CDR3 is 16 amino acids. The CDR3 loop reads CASSSLRTSGGNEQFF. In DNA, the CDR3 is TGTGCCAGCAGCTCTCTTCGGACTAGCGGGGGAAATGAGCAGTTCTTC.

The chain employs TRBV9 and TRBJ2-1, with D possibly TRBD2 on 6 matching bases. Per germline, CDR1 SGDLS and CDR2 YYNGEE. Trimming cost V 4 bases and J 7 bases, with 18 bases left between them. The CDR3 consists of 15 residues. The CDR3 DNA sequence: TGTGCCAGCAGCCCGGAGGGAGCGAAGCGTAATGAGCAGTTCTTC. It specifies CASSPEGAKRNEQFF.

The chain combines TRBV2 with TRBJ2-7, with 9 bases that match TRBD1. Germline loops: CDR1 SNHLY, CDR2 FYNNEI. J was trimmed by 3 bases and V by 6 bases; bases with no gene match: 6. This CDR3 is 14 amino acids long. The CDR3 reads CASSTGTGNYEQYF. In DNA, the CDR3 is TGTGCCAGCAGCACCGGGACAGGGAACTACGAGCAGTACTTC.

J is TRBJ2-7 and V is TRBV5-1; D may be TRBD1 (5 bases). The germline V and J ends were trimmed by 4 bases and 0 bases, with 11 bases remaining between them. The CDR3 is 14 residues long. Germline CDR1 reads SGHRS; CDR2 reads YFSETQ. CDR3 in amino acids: CASSSRASSYEQYF. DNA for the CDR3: TGCGCCAGCAGCAGCAGGGCAAGCTCCTACGAGCAGTACTTC. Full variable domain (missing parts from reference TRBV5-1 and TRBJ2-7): KAGVTQTPRYLIKTRGQQVTLSCSPISGHRSVSWYQQTPGQGLQFLFEYFSETQRNKGNFPGRFSGRQFSNSRSEMNVSTLELGDSALYLCASSSRASSYEQYFGPGTRLTVT.

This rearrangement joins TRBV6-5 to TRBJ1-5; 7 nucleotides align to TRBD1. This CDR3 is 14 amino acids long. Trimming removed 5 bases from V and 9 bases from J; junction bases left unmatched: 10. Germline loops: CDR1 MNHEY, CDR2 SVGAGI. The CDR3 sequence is CASSRDSSVRPQHF. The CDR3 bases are TGTGCCAGCAGTCGGGACAGCTCCGTCCGGCCCCAGCATTTT.

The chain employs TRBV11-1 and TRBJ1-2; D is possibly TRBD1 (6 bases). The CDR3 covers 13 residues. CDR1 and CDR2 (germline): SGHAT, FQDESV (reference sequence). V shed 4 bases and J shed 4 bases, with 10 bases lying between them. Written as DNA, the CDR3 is TGTGCCAGCAGCTCGCAGGGGTCCTATGGCTACACCTTC. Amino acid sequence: CASSSQGSYGYTF. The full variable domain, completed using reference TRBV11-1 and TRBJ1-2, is EAEVAQSPRYKITEKSQAVAFWCDPISGHATLYWYRQILGQGPELLVQFQDESVVDDSQLPKDRFSAERLKGVDSTLKIQPAELGDSAMYLCASSSQGSYGYTFGSGTRLTVV.

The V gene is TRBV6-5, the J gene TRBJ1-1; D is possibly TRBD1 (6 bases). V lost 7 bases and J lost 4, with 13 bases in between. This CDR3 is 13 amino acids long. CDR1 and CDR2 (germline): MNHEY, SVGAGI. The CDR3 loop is CASTPGGRTEAFF. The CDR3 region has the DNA TGTGCCAGCACTCCTGGGGGCCGCACTGAAGCTTTCTTT.

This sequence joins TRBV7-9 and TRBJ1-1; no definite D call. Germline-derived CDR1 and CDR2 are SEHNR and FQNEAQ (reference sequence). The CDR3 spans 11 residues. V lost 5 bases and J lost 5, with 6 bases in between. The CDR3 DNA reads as TGTGCCAGCAGCGACGGGACTGAAGCTTTCTTT. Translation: CASSDGTEAFF.

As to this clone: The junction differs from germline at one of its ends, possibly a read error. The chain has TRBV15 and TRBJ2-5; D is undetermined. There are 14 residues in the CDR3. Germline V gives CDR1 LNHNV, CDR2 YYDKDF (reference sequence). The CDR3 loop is CATSRMVTQEAQYF. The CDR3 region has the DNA TGTGCCACCAGCAGGATGGTGACCCAAGAGGCCCAGTACTTC.